A selection of T cell receptor beta chains follows, all from one sample in a study of T cell repertoires in cytomegalovirus infection. MiXCR was run by TCRdb on the reads, yielding one entry per CDR3 protein. The table includes a few hundred thousand distinct CDR3 sequences, 25% to 35% detected once. These receptors are not linked to any known antigen. The sequencing here drew on cultured PBMCs, taken from culture after CMV antigen stimulation. The receptors derive from a human donor in good health (CMV status not recorded). Some clones in this sample may be carry-over from other donors' samples. Both conserved end residues are part of each CDR3. Fields, in order: V gene, CDR3 protein.

v_gene: TRBV12-3/TRBV12-4
CDR3aa: CASSPERTYSFYNEQFF

v_gene: TRBV15
CDR3aa: CATSYDFGGGTGGANVLTF

v_gene: TRBV5-1
CDR3aa: CASSSGSGSGEQYF

v_gene: TRBV12-3/TRBV12-4
CDR3aa: CASSLRRGGDEQFF

v_gene: TRBV14
CDR3aa: CASSPTQDTQYF

v_gene: TRBV28
CDR3aa: CASSLPGQYGYTF

v_gene: TRBV6-1
CDR3aa: CASSEVPGGASEAFF

v_gene: TRBV19
CDR3aa: CASSTRQNEKLFF

v_gene: TRBV6-1
CDR3aa: CASSPGGGLATEAFF

v_gene: TRBV5-1
CDR3aa: CASSLDMVGQGAQEQFF

v_gene: TRBV6-1
CDR3aa: CASRGGGHYEQYF

v_gene: TRBV6-1
CDR3aa: CATCSRENYQPQHF

v_gene: TRBV6-6
CDR3aa: CASSKGLAGAENEQFF

v_gene: TRBV20-1
CDR3aa: CSARVGGGLDGYTF

v_gene: TRBV12-3/TRBV12-4
CDR3aa: CASSLRQGGFYGYTF

v_gene: TRBV20-1
CDR3aa: CSARVPGHEQYF

v_gene: TRBV27
CDR3aa: CASSRGDRANTEAFF

v_gene: TRBV15
CDR3aa: CATSSMDSGNEQFF

v_gene: TRBV28
CDR3aa: CASTSGPGDRDNYGYTF

v_gene: TRBV27
CDR3aa: CASSRTTGNSNQPQHF

v_gene: TRBV7-9
CDR3aa: CAGGTPDNSPLHF

v_gene: TRBV7-6
CDR3aa: CASSRFADFTYEQYF

v_gene: TRBV7-6
CDR3aa: CASSYMGLANEQFF

v_gene: TRBV3-1
CDR3aa: CASSRDSLLDNEQFF

v_gene: TRBV12-3/TRBV12-4
CDR3aa: CASSFLAGTPGSTEAFF

v_gene: TRBV7-3
CDR3aa: CASRLEARPPGSDTQYF

v_gene: TRBV9
CDR3aa: CASSVWGLSTDTQYF

v_gene: TRBV25-1
CDR3aa: CASSESGRGWDQPQHF

v_gene: TRBV18
CDR3aa: CASSPQRDRAEAFF

v_gene: TRBV27
CDR3aa: CASSFSLNVADTQYF

v_gene: TRBV27
CDR3aa: CASSLRDRGTDTQYF

v_gene: TRBV7-6
CDR3aa: CASSFYDSTGELFF

v_gene: TRBV11-2
CDR3aa: CASSLVRDNGGELFF

v_gene: TRBV5-4
CDR3aa: CAIGTDMSRIDSPLHF

v_gene: TRBV7-8
CDR3aa: CASSSRTFYGYTF

v_gene: TRBV7-8
CDR3aa: CASSAGGWTQYF

v_gene: TRBV28
CDR3aa: CASSPIGGAGSPLHF

v_gene: TRBV6-2/TRBV6-3
CDR3aa: CASSPGPRYYGYTF

v_gene: TRBV7-8
CDR3aa: CASTPRKGATQSEQFF

v_gene: TRBV11-1
CDR3aa: CASSLSTSGGTGELFF

v_gene: TRBV7-9
CDR3aa: CASSLVQFNDQETQYF

v_gene: TRBV7-2
CDR3aa: CASRTQWNSPLHF

v_gene: TRBV19
CDR3aa: CASSSRQGANEKLFF

v_gene: TRBV12-5
CDR3aa: CASGFGADGYGYTF

v_gene: TRBV18
CDR3aa: CASSPAAEAFF

v_gene: TRBV7-3
CDR3aa: CASSLLAGRGQYF

v_gene: TRBV15
CDR3aa: CATSRDQQTQYF

v_gene: TRBV7-2
CDR3aa: CASSLAPTSGKSDTQYF

v_gene: TRBV6-8
CDR3aa: CASSYAGGSGANVLTF

v_gene: TRBV11-1
CDR3aa: CASSPSTGRRSHWEQYF

v_gene: TRBV7-8
CDR3aa: CASSLEETQETQYF

v_gene: TRBV7-4
CDR3aa: CASSTTGVVYGYTF

v_gene: TRBV9
CDR3aa: CASSSGLAKTDTQYF

v_gene: TRBV7-6
CDR3aa: CASSLAGGGWGEQYF

v_gene: TRBV20-1
CDR3aa: CSARVGLGTYEQYF